The sequence of this TCR beta chain was determined in a study of blood T cells in healthy people across ages. This clonotype was counted a few times. What it recognizes is unknown. Each donor gave 9 to 10 milliliters of peripheral blood. CDR3 length: 16 amino acids. J gave up 4 bases and V 1 base, and 5 bases lay outside the gene matches. Germline V gene sequence: CDR1 SGHRS, CDR2 YFSETQ. Study observations and caveats: More naive CD4+ cells and higher diversity were found in long-lived than in aged donors.

The use of a sample-barcoded 5' primer and a J-beta primer mix characterized a second PCR of roughly 7 to 12 cycles. TCRdb independently ran MiXCR on the 5' RACE reads; one entry per CDR3 protein. In the table there are about 1.4 million distinct CDR3 sequences, 59% of which are singletons. The sample consisted of blood. The sequence came from a man between 18 and 35 years old in good health. The J gene is TRBJ2-1, the V gene TRBV5-1, with TRBD2 matching 10 bases. The CDR3 DNA follows: TGCGCCAGCAGCTTGACTAGCGGGGTAATGTACAATGAGCAGTTCTTC. Residues: CASSLTSGVMYNEQFF.